This TCR beta chain appears in the sequencing data of a study of T cell responses to AZD1222 COVID-19 vaccine. This CDR3 region has 16 residues. V was cut by 4 bases and J by 3 bases, with 15 bases left in between. From germline, CDR1 is KGHDR and CDR2 SFDVKD. Sequencing used immunoSEQ multiplex PCR; TCRdb keeps in-frame clones, though not all of them. The data contain about 180,000 clones, 88% of them singletons. This TCR derives from an adult who received the AZD1222 COVID-19 vaccine. The rearrangement uses TRBV24-1 and TRBJ2-1; D is perhaps TRBD1 (6 bases). Material: peripheral blood, obtained 28 days after the second AZD1222 dose. The chain's CDR3 is CATSDAGAALYNEQFF. In DNA, the CDR3 is TGTGCCACCAGTGACGCAGGGGCAGCCCTCTACAATGAGCAGTTCTTC.